This is a list of T cell receptor beta chains from one sample in a study of T cell changes during pregnancy in multiple sclerosis. The data were produced by immunoSEQ multiplex PCR, yet TCRdb's version contains in-frame clones alone and is incomplete. The profile covers under 45,000 clones, with roughly 92% appearing a single time and roughly 0.7% taken by the ten largest. Sample: CD4+ T cells from peripheral blood mononuclear cells, taken in the first trimester of pregnancy. These receptors were collected from a female donor with multiple sclerosis, enrolled in a pregnancy study. Both conserved end residues are part of each CDR3. Each record gives: J gene, V gene, clone size, D gene, CDR3 protein, CDR3 DNA. D genes are given only for firm matches. Not every row has a clone size; where given, it reads once, few, many or a size class.

TRBJ1-4 | TRBV13 | - | - | CASRTWVAAELFF | TGTGCCAGCAGAACGTGGGTCGCGGCGGAATTGTTTTTT
TRBJ2-3 | TRBV2 | - | - | CASSSSSGPDLGTQYF | TGTGCCAGCAGTTCCTCATCAGGGCCCGACCTGGGTACGCAGTATTTT
TRBJ2-7 | TRBV7-2 | once | - | CASSLSQVSYEQYF | TGTGCCAGCAGCTTAAGTCAGGTGTCCTACGAGCAGTACTTC
TRBJ2-2 | TRBV13 | - | TRBD2 | CASSLARRTSGRHYTGELFF | TGTGCCAGCAGCTTAGCCCGGAGAACTAGCGGGAGGCACTACACCGGGGAGCTGTTTTTT
TRBJ2-1 | TRBV19 | - | TRBD2 | CASSIDQASGFSDEQFF | TGTGCCAGTAGTATAGATCAGGCTAGCGGGTTCTCGGATGAGCAGTTCTTC
TRBJ1-5 | TRBV28 | - | TRBD1 | CASSLYRGSTQPQHF | TGTGCCAGCAGTTTATACAGGGGGAGCACTCAGCCCCAGCATTTT
TRBJ2-7 | TRBV5-1 | - | - | CASSGMKGDYEQYF | TGCGCCAGCAGCGGAATGAAAGGGGACTACGAGCAGTACTTC
TRBJ2-7 | TRBV7-9 | - | TRBD2 | CASRNSGSSYEQYF | TGTGCCAGCAGGAATAGCGGGAGCTCCTACGAGCAGTACTTC
TRBJ1-5 | TRBV28 | - | - | CASRGAGQPQHF | TGTGCCAGCAGGGGAGCGGGTCAGCCCCAGCATTTT
TRBJ2-1 | TRBV29-1 | - | - | CSVGPKRPEQFF | TGCAGCGTTGGCCCAAAGCGACCTGAGCAGTTCTTC
TRBJ1-2 | TRBV30 | - | - | CAWSLKGGALTNYGYTF | TGTGCCTGGAGTCTAAAGGGGGGGGCCCTGACTAACTATGGCTACACCTTC
TRBJ2-3 | TRBV19 | - | TRBD2 | CASSAGGSDTQYF | TGTGCCAGTTCAGCGGGAGGCAGCGATACGCAGTATTTT
TRBJ1-5 | TRBV7-2 | - | TRBD1 | CASSLRQGNNQPQHF | TGTGCCAGCAGCCTGCGACAGGGGAACAATCAGCCCCAGCATTTT
TRBJ2-1 | TRBV9 | - | - | CASSVEGLAVEQFF | TGTGCCAGCAGCGTAGAAGGCTTAGCGGTTGAGCAGTTCTTC
TRBJ2-2 | TRBV6-1 | - | - | CATNPRTGELFF | TGTGCCACCAACCCGCGCACCGGGGAGCTGTTTTTT
TRBJ2-3 | TRBV5-1 | - | TRBD2 | CASSLGLAGGHTDTQYF | TGCGCCAGCAGCTTGGGGTTAGCGGGAGGCCACACAGATACGCAGTATTTT
TRBJ2-1 | TRBV5-1 | once | - | CASSAFPGDSWGYEQFF | TGCGCCAGCAGCGCGTTCCCGGGAGATAGCTGGGGGTACGAGCAGTTCTTC
TRBJ2-5 | TRBV4-1 | - | TRBD1 | CASSHNSGGYQETQYF | TGCGCCAGCAGCCACAATTCAGGGGGCTACCAAGAGACCCAGTACTTC
TRBJ2-4 | TRBV4-2 | once | TRBD1 | CASSQVVDGTGLRFSKNIQYF | TGTGCCAGCAGCCAAGTCGTGGACGGGACAGGGCTTCGATTCTCCAAAAACATTCAGTACTTC
TRBJ1-5 | TRBV6-5 | - | TRBD1 | CASRPLNTGVPQHF | TGTGCCAGCAGACCACTCAACACAGGGGTTCCCCAGCATTTT
TRBJ2-3 | TRBV2 | once | - | CASIKNRIRTDTQYF | TGTGCCAGCATTAAAAACAGAATACGCACAGATACGCAGTATTTT
TRBJ2-7 | TRBV28 | - | TRBD1 | CASSYGQGTGEQYF | TGTGCCAGCAGCTATGGACAGGGGACAGGCGAGCAGTACTTC
TRBJ2-7 | TRBV19 | - | TRBD1 | CASSIETGRHEQYF | TGTGCCAGTAGTATAGAGACAGGGCGGCACGAGCAGTACTTC
TRBJ2-6 | TRBV7-8 | - | TRBD1 | CASSFLTGGLRSGANVLTF | TGTGCCAGCAGCTTTCTTACAGGGGGCCTAAGATCTGGGGCCAACGTCCTGACTTTC
TRBJ2-7 | TRBV11-3 | - | TRBD2 | CASSPKRGAYEQYF | TGTGCCAGCAGCCCGAAGCGGGGCGCCTACGAGCAGTACTTC
TRBJ1-4 | TRBV28 | few | TRBD1 | CASSLASGGTGLRLLFF | TGTGCCAGCAGTTTAGCTTCAGGCGGGACAGGGTTACGGCTGTTGTTTTTT
TRBJ2-1 | TRBV5-1 | - | TRBD1 | CASSGTGGGDEQFF | TGCGCCAGCAGCGGGACAGGGGGAGGCGATGAGCAGTTCTTC
TRBJ2-7 | TRBV6-1 | - | - | CASSEALGEHEQYF | TGTGCCAGCAGTGAAGCGCTGGGAGAACACGAGCAGTACTTC
TRBJ1-1 | TRBV19 | - | - | CASTGVVNTEAFF | TGTGCCAGTACAGGGGTGGTAAACACTGAAGCTTTCTTT
TRBJ2-7 | TRBV18 | - | TRBD2 | CASSQRGLVPYEQYF | TGTGCCAGCTCACAAAGGGGACTAGTCCCCTACGAGCAGTACTTC
TRBJ1-3 | TRBV19 | - | - | CASSLDGAHGNTIYF | TGTGCCAGTAGTCTAGATGGAGCCCACGGAAACACCATATATTTT
TRBJ2-1 | TRBV7-9 | - | TRBD2 | CASSTGTSGINEQFF | TGTGCCAGCAGCACGGGGACTAGCGGAATCAATGAGCAGTTCTTC
TRBJ2-3 | TRBV6-1 | few | TRBD2 | CASRDGSGIADTQYF | TGTGCCAGCAGAGATGGTAGCGGGATCGCAGATACGCAGTATTTT
TRBJ2-7 | TRBV11-2 | - | - | CASSLDGGTYEQYF | TGTGCCAGCAGCTTAGACGGCGGAACCTACGAGCAGTACTTC
TRBJ2-7 | TRBV7-2 | - | TRBD2 | CASSLGATSGGNLEQYF | TGTGCCAGCAGCTTAGGGGCGACTAGCGGGGGCAACTTGGAGCAGTACTTC
TRBJ2-5 | TRBV25-1 | - | - | CASSEFRGAQETQYF | TGTGCCAGCAGTGAATTCCGGGGGGCCCAAGAGACCCAGTACTTC
TRBJ2-5 | TRBV14 | - | TRBD2 | CASSQGLAGPQETQYF | TGTGCCAGCAGCCAAGGACTAGCGGGGCCCCAAGAGACCCAGTACTTC
TRBJ2-3 | TRBV30 | - | - | CAWSPLGGINTDTQYF | TGTGCCTGGAGTCCCCTCGGCGGGATCAACACAGATACGCAGTATTTT
TRBJ2-1 | TRBV30 | - | TRBD2 | CAWSAAAGGPSEQFF | TGTGCCTGGAGTGCGGCAGCGGGAGGGCCGAGTGAGCAGTTCTTC
TRBJ2-5 | TRBV19 | - | TRBD1 | CARLGQGAREETQYF | TGTGCCAGACTAGGACAGGGGGCGCGGGAGGAGACCCAGTACTTC
TRBJ2-1 | TRBV7-9 | - | - | CASSLMTSRQFF | TGTGCCAGCAGCTTAATGACTAGTAGGCAGTTCTTC
TRBJ2-7 | TRBV18 | - | - | CASSPSDYEQYF | TGTGCCAGCTCACCGAGCGATTACGAGCAGTACTTC